The 25 T cell receptor beta chains in this list originate from one sample, sequenced in a study of shared clonotypes between healthy human individuals. Produced via immunoSEQ multiplex PCR; TCRdb's table is partial and in-frame only. The repertoire consists of 1,400,000 or so clones, with approximately 98.5% occurring once and the leading ten covering 0.36%. The specimen was naive CD4+ T cells sorted from blood. Subset described: CD45RA+ positively selected. These receptors were collected from a young man in good health.

The chain is built from TRBV28 and TRBJ1-4; weak D call: TRBD1 (6 bases). The V end lost 8 bases, the J end lost 4 bases, and 11 bases lay between the germline ends. This CDR3 has 13 amino acids. The germline CDR1 and CDR2 sequences are MDHEN and SYDVKM. The CDR3 reads CASLDSYNEKLFF. CDR3 coding DNA: TGTGCCAGCTTGGACAGCTATAATGAAAAACTGTTTTTT.

The table lists this clone with a count of one. The chain couples TRBV27 to TRBJ2-7; TRBD1 aligns across 12 bases. This CDR3 comprises 15 residues. With V trimmed by 8 bases and J by 2 bases, 7 bases remained unmatched. CDR1 and CDR2 from the germline V gene are MNHEY and SMNVEV (reference sequence). The CDR3 region has the DNA TGTGCCAGCGGCTTGGGGGACAGGGGGCCCTACGAGCAGTACTTC. Translating gives CASGLGDRGPYEQYF.

The rearrangement uses TRBV18 and TRBJ2-7; D call uncertain. V was pared by 8 bases and J by 4 bases, with 12 bases between. The CDR3 length is 12 residues. CDR1 is KGHSH, CDR2 LQKENI, per germline. CDR3 residues: CASALVAYEQYF. The DNA of the CDR3 is TGTGCCAGCGCCCTCGTGGCTTACGAGCAGTACTTC. Full variable domain (outside the CDR3, taken from reference TRBV18 and TRBJ2-7): NAGVMQNPRHLVRRRGQEARLRCSPMKGHSHVYWYRQLPEEGLKFMVYLQKENIIDESGMPKERFSAEFPKEGPSILRIQQVVRGDSAAYFCASALVAYEQYFGPGTRLTVT.

The rearrangement uses TRBV27 and TRBJ2-2; D unclear. With 3 bases removed from V and 1 base from J, the gap between germline ends came to 9 bases. This CDR3 has 15 amino acids. The germline gives CDR1 MNHEY, CDR2 SMNVEV (reference sequence). Here the CDR3 reads CASSLQDQNTGELFF. The CDR3 nucleotides are TGTGCCAGCAGTTTGCAGGATCAGAACACCGGGGAGCTGTTTTTT.

The chain carries TRBV28 and TRBJ1-2; the match to TRBD1 covers 7 bases. J lost 4 bases, V lost 1 base, and 6 bases had no gene match. The CDR3 sequence is 15 residues long. From germline, CDR1 is MDHEN and CDR2 SYDVKM. The CDR3 here is CASSLSLRTGYGYTF. Written as DNA, the CDR3 is TGTGCCAGCAGTTTATCCTTGCGGACAGGCTATGGCTACACCTTC.

CDR3 in amino acids: CATNTDTQYF. DNA of the CDR3: TGTGCCACTAACACAGATACGCAGTATTTT. The gene calls are TRBV14 and TRBJ2-3; the D is unclear. Germline CDR1 is SGHDN and CDR2 is FVKESK. This CDR3 region has 10 residues. Trimming took off 10 bases at V and 2 bases at J, with 4 bases between the two ends.

The V and J genes are TRBV7-8 and TRBJ2-7; D might be TRBD1 or TRBD2, each matching 6 bases. This CDR3 is built from 14 residues. Trimming pared 1 base from V and 3 bases from J, leaving 10 bases between. CDR1 and CDR2 (germline): SGHVS, FQNEAQ. The CDR3: CASSLGGGHYEQYF. CDR3 DNA: TGTGCCAGCAGCTTAGGAGGGGGGCACTACGAGCAGTACTTC.

The V gene is TRBV5-1, the J gene TRBJ1-3; 8 nucleotides align to TRBD1. CDR1 SGHRS and CDR2 YFSETQ come from the germline V gene. This CDR3 is built from 17 residues. Trimming took 1 base from V and 0 from J; bases not matched to a gene: 6. Here the CDR3 reads CASSLSGQGPSGNTIYF. The CDR3 nucleotides are TGCGCCAGCAGCTTGTCCGGACAGGGCCCCTCTGGAAACACCATATATTTT.

V gene TRBV27 combines with J gene TRBJ2-1; 8 positions match TRBD2. The length of the CDR3 is 17 residues. CDR1 is MNHEY, CDR2 SMNVEV, per germline (reference sequence). The J segment lost 7 bases and the V segment lost 2 bases, leaving 13 bases of the junction unmatched. The CDR3 bases are TGTGCCAGCAGTTTAGGTCCGGGACTAGGGACGGGGAATGAGCAGTTCTTC. Residues: CASSLGPGLGTGNEQFF.

The chain carries TRBV11-3 and TRBJ2-7, with D perhaps being TRBD1 or TRBD2 (6 bases each). CDR3 length: 13 residues. V was cut by 5 bases and J by 3 bases, with 11 bases left in between. CDR1 SGHNT and CDR2 YENEEA come from the germline V gene. CDR3 loop: CASSPGANYEQYF. DNA for the CDR3: TGTGCCAGCAGCCCGGGGGCCAACTACGAGCAGTACTTC.

The genes are TRBV5-6 and TRBJ2-5; 9 bases align to TRBD2. The V and J ends lost 5 bases and 0 bases, in that order; junction bases with no gene match: 11. This CDR3 is built from 17 residues. Germline V gives CDR1 SGHDT, CDR2 YYEEEE. The CDR3 region has the DNA TGTGCCAGCAGGCGGGAGGGGAGGGGGCGAGACCAAGAGACCCAGTACTTC. The encoded protein is CASRREGRGRDQETQYF.

Worth noting for this clone: Other DNA sequences in the sample encode the same CDR3. V is TRBV4-3 and J is TRBJ2-7; D is uncertain. This CDR3 region has 14 residues. V was pared by 0 bases and J by 3 bases, with 9 bases between. Germline V gives CDR1 LGHNA, CDR2 YSLEER. The CDR3 nucleotides read TGCGCCAGCAGCCAAGATTGGCGGAGCTACGAGCAGTACTTC. Residues: CASSQDWRSYEQYF.

This sequence joins TRBV5-4 and TRBJ2-3; 8 positions agree with TRBD2. Germline CDR1 is SGHNT and CDR2 is YYREEE (reference sequence). The CDR3 is made up of 19 amino acids. V shed 2 bases and J 0 bases; nucleotides not matched to a gene: 14. The DNA for the CDR3 is TGTGCCAGCAGCTTTCCACTCGGGACTAGGGAGAGGAGCACAGATACGCAGTATTTT. Translated: CASSFPLGTRERSTDTQYF.

This sequence joins TRBV28 and TRBJ1-5; D is possibly TRBD1 (5 bases). Trimming stripped 4 bases from V and 7 bases from J, with 17 bases between. The CDR3 runs 15 residues. Germline CDR1 reads MDHEN; CDR2 reads SYDVKM. CDR3 DNA: TGTGCCAGCAGTTCCCCAGGGCGCTCGGGCCAGCCCCAGCATTTT. Protein: CASSSPGRSGQPQHF. The whole variable domain, filled in from reference TRBV28 and TRBJ1-5, reads DVKVTQSSRYLVKRTGEKVFLECVQDMDHENMFWYRQDPGLGLRLIYFSYDVKMKEKGDIPEGYSVSREKKERFSLILESASTNQTSMYLCASSSPGRSGQPQHFGDGTRLSIL.

The chain has TRBV29-1 and TRBJ1-1, with D hard to call. The germline V gene encodes CDR1 SQVTM and CDR2 ANQGSEA. The V end lost 4 bases, the J end lost 5 bases, and 5 bases lay between the germline ends. The CDR3 sequence is 10 residues long. As DNA, the CDR3 is TGCAGCGTTGGTCTGACTGAAGCTTTCTTT. It codes for CSVGLTEAFF.

V and J are TRBV29-1 and TRBJ2-4; 11 bases are shared with TRBD1. Germline loops: CDR1 SQVTM, CDR2 ANQGSEA. V shed 6 bases and J 3 bases; nucleotides not matched to a gene: 7. The CDR3 consists of 15 residues. Written as DNA, the CDR3 is TGCAGCGTAGGACAGGGGGCTATCGGCAAAAACATTCAGTACTTC. Protein sequence: CSVGQGAIGKNIQYF.

The V and J genes are TRBV9 and TRBJ2-1, with D possibly matching TRBD1 (5 bases). Trimming left V 0 bases short and J 3 bases short, with 16 bases between. The CDR3 runs 17 residues. From germline, CDR1 is SGDLS and CDR2 YYNGEE. CDR3: CASSVGLGREHYNEQFF. The CDR3, as DNA: TGTGCCAGCAGCGTAGGTCTGGGCAGGGAACACTACAATGAGCAGTTCTTC.

The J gene is TRBJ2-7, the V gene TRBV19; TRBD2 is a possible D gene (5 bases). The CDR3 runs 14 residues. V lost 7 bases, J lost 1 base, and 14 bases lay in between. Germline V CDR1 and CDR2: LNHDA, SQIVND (reference sequence). The CDR3 spells CASKRGSESYEQYF. The DNA of the CDR3 is TGTGCCAGTAAGAGAGGGAGCGAATCCTACGAGCAGTACTTC.

The chain links TRBV27 to TRBJ2-3; no firm D call. The V and J ends lost 5 bases and 5 bases respectively, with 8 bases between them. This CDR3 comprises 12 residues. Germline CDR1 MNHEY, CDR2 SMNVEV (reference sequence). CDR3 nucleotide sequence: TGTGCCAGCAGTCACGGACGAGATACGCAGTATTTT. Its protein is CASSHGRDTQYF.

This chain connects TRBV19 to TRBJ1-1, with a possible D match to TRBD1 (6 bases). CDR1 and CDR2 from the germline V gene are LNHDA and SQIVND (reference sequence). V lost 8 bases, J lost 0 bases, and 10 bases lay in between. This CDR3 spans 13 amino acids. DNA for the CDR3: TGTGCCAGTGGGGACAAATTGAACACTGAAGCTTTCTTT. It yields the protein CASGDKLNTEAFF.

The J gene is TRBJ2-1, the V gene TRBV5-1, with TRBD2 identical over 8 bases. After removal of 8 bases from V and 9 bases from J, the junction contained 13 bases not matched to a gene. CDR3 length: 14 residues. The germline V gene has CDR1 SGHRS and CDR2 YFSETQ. In nucleotides, the CDR3 is TGCGCCAGTTCAGCGGGAGTGGGTGATGGTGAGCAGTTCTTC. Translation: CASSAGVGDGEQFF. Full variable domain (rest looked up from reference TRBV5-1 and TRBJ2-1): KAGVTQTPRYLIKTRGQQVTLSCSPISGHRSVSWYQQTPGQGLQFLFEYFSETQRNKGNFPGRFSGRQFSNSRSEMNVSTLELGDSALYLCASSAGVGDGEQFFGPGTRLTVL.

This clone has just one count. The chain combines TRBV19 with TRBJ1-5, with no clear D. V shed 0 bases and J shed 5 bases, with 5 bases lying between them. The CDR3 sequence is 13 residues long. Germline-derived CDR1 and CDR2 are LNHDA and SQIVND (reference sequence). CDR3 in amino acids: CASSIDQDQPQHF. The DNA for the CDR3 is TGTGCCAGTAGTATAGATCAGGATCAGCCCCAGCATTTT.

The rearrangement uses TRBV19 and TRBJ1-5; 7 bases agree with TRBD1. Germline loops: CDR1 LNHDA, CDR2 SQIVND (reference sequence). V trimming: 5 bases; J trimming: 5 bases; junction bases outside the gene matches: 6. The CDR3 has 14 amino acids. CDR3 nucleotides: TGTGCCAGTAGTCCAACACAGGGGTATCAGCCCCAGCATTTT. Translation gives CASSPTQGYQPQHF.

With regard to this clone: Other nucleotide sequences in the sample specify the same CDR3. The rearrangement links TRBV7-2 to TRBJ2-4; possibly TRBD2 for D (6 bases). The V gene lost 1 base and the J gene lost 0 bases, with 10 bases spanning the gap. The germline V gene encodes CDR1 SGHTA and CDR2 FQGNSA. The CDR3 length is 16 residues. The CDR3, as DNA: TGTGCCAGCAGCTTAGTTGCGGGGCTAGCCAAAAACATTCAGTACTTC. This sequence encodes CASSLVAGLAKNIQYF.

About this clone: The same CDR3 arises from other DNA sequences in this sample as well. The chain combines TRBV5-1 with TRBJ2-1, with 11 positions matching TRBD2. Germline assignment: CDR1 SGHRS and CDR2 YFSETQ. This CDR3 has 15 amino acids. The J segment lost 3 bases and the V segment lost 3 bases, leaving 2 bases of the junction unmatched. The CDR3 sequence is CASSSTSGSYNEQFF. Written as DNA, the CDR3 is TGCGCCAGCAGCTCAACTAGCGGGAGCTACAATGAGCAGTTCTTC.